These 21 T cell receptor beta chains originate from one sample sequenced in a study of neurological immune-mediated disorders. From the 5' RACE reads, TCRdb called clonotypes with MiXCR, one entry per CDR3 protein. The repertoire consists of 65,000 to 90,000 distinct CDR3 sequences, with about a tenth occurring once and the leading ten covering 1.8%. Specimen: PBMCs. The source is a man aged 40-55 years in good health.

A few counts support this clonotype. The chain recombines TRBV20-1 with TRBJ2-3, with D perhaps TRBD2 (5 bases). Deletions cut 1 base from V and 0 bases from J, with 11 bases between. The CDR3 covers 15 residues. The germline CDR1 and CDR2 sequences are DFQATT and SNEGSKA (reference sequence). CDR3 residues: CSARGSGWSTDTQYF. The CDR3 region has the DNA TGCAGTGCTAGAGGCAGCGGATGGAGCACAGATACGCAGTATTTT.

This clonotype has at least ten counts. The gene calls are TRBV11-2 and TRBJ1-1; 9 bases are a match to TRBD1. Germline-derived CDR1 and CDR2 are SGHAT and FQNNGV. Trimming at V came to 4 bases and at J to 1 base, leaving 10 bases not matched to a gene. There are 17 residues in the CDR3. In DNA, the CDR3 is TGTGCCAGCAGCTCAACCGGGACAGGGAGGCGGAACACTGAAGCTTTCTTT. This codes for CASSSTGTGRRNTEAFF.

This clonotype was counted ten times or more. J is TRBJ2-1 and V is TRBV29-1; a possible D gene is TRBD1 (5 bases). CDR3 length: 17 amino acids. V was shortened by 1 base and J by 6 bases, with 22 bases between the two germline ends. Germline V gene sequence: CDR1 SQVTM, CDR2 ANQGSEA. The CDR3 loop reads CSVEVNEWSKRGNEQFF. The CDR3 bases are TGCAGCGTTGAAGTTAACGAATGGAGTAAAAGGGGCAATGAGCAGTTCTTC.

This clonotype was detected ten times or more. V is TRBV11-3 and J is TRBJ2-5, with no clear D. Trimming shortened V by 5 bases and J by 9 bases, and 16 bases separated the two germline ends. This CDR3 is 13 amino acids long. The germline V gene has CDR1 SGHNT and CDR2 YENEEA. The CDR3 region has the DNA TGTGCCAGCAGCCTGGGGTTCGGGCTAGCCCAGTACTTC. It translates to CASSLGFGLAQYF.

This clonotype has at least ten counts. This chain connects TRBV24-1 to TRBJ2-2; the D is unclear. The germline gives CDR1 KGHDR, CDR2 SFDVKD. The CDR3 has 13 amino acids. Trimming left V 2 bases short and J 5 bases short, with 5 bases between. The CDR3 DNA follows: TGTGCCACCAGTGATTCACCTACCGGGGAGCTGTTTTTT. As protein: CATSDSPTGELFF.

V is TRBV12-3 or TRBV12-4 and J is TRBJ1-1; D possibly corresponds to TRBD1 (5 bases). The CDR3 is 14 amino acids. V lost 8 bases to trimming and J lost 0 bases, with 13 bases between them. CDR3 sequence: CASRAGRMNTEAFF. CDR3 coding DNA: TGTGCCAGCCGGGCGGGACGGATGAACACTGAAGCTTTCTTT.

This clonotype came up many times. CDR3 sequence (DNA): TGTGCCGCGGTCGGGTGGGACAATGAGCAGTTCTTC. Translating it yields CAAVGWDNEQFF. The rearrangement joins TRBV3-1 to TRBJ2-1, with D unresolved. Between the trimmed V and J ends, which lost 11 bases and 5 bases, there was a span of 13 bases. In germline, CDR1 is LGHDT, CDR2 YNNKEL (reference sequence). The CDR3 loop spans 12 amino acids.

Many counts were recorded for this clonotype. The CDR3 sequence: CASSQDYGKQYF. DNA of the CDR3: TGTGCCAGCAGCCAAGATTATGGGAAGCAGTACTTC. The gene calls are TRBV14 and TRBJ2-7; D gene ambiguous. The CDR3 contains 12 residues. Germline CDR1 SGHDN, CDR2 FVKESK. Trimming pared 0 bases from V and 8 bases from J, leaving 8 bases between.

The gene calls are TRBV12-3 or TRBV12-4 and TRBJ2-3, with TRBD2 matching over 7 bases. V lost 2 bases to trimming and J lost 0 bases; unmatched junction nucleotides: 8. The CDR3 extends over 17 amino acids. CDR3 sequence: CASSLRIGGRSTDTQYF. The DNA for the CDR3 is TGTGCCAGCAGTTTAAGGATCGGGGGGAGAAGCACAGATACGCAGTATTTT.

In its sample, this clonotype was seen a few times. The rearrangement links TRBV10-1 to TRBJ2-1; perhaps TRBD1 as D (6 bases). The CDR3 is 17 amino acids. Germline loops: CDR1 WNHNN, CDR2 SYGVQD (reference sequence). The ends were cut back, 0 bases at V and 9 bases at J, with 21 bases in the middle. CDR3 loop: CASSESRGTPGDGEQFF. CDR3 bases: TGCGCCAGCAGTGAGTCGAGGGGGACACCAGGGGACGGTGAGCAGTTCTTC.

This clonotype was seen a handful of times. V gene TRBV5-1 combines with J gene TRBJ2-7; 8 bases are a match to TRBD1. CDR1 is SGHRS and CDR2 is YFSETQ in the germline V gene. This CDR3 region has 15 residues. V lost 4 bases and J lost 0; bases outside the gene matches: 6. The CDR3 spells CASSARTGISYEQYF. As DNA, the CDR3 is TGCGCCAGCAGCGCACGGACAGGGATCTCCTACGAGCAGTACTTC.

This clonotype was seen at least ten times. The chain couples TRBV6-2 or TRBV6-3 to TRBJ2-7; 9 bases are a match to TRBD1. The CDR3 extends over 16 amino acids. The junction had 13 bases not matched to a gene; V was cut back by 4 bases and J by 6 bases. Germline CDR1 reads MNHEY; CDR2 reads SVGEGT. The CDR3 coding sequence is TGTGCCAGCAGTTCGGTACCGCCGGGACAGGGAACCGAGCAGTACTTC. It yields the protein CASSSVPPGQGTEQYF.

This clonotype was seen at least ten times. The V gene is TRBV29-1, the J gene TRBJ1-1; D is uncertain. Trimming removed 8 bases from V and 6 bases from J, with 10 bases in between. This CDR3 has 10 amino acids. Germline CDR1 reads SQVTM; CDR2 reads ANQGSEA. CDR3 sequence: CSFGVAEAFF. The CDR3 DNA reads as TGCAGCTTTGGGGTAGCTGAAGCTTTCTTT.

This clonotype has a count of ten or more. The V call is TRBV7-3, the J call TRBJ2-3; TRBD2 matches 8 bases. V shed 0 bases and J 3 bases; nucleotides not matched to a gene: 5. This CDR3 has 16 residues. Looked up from germline, CDR1 is SGHTA and CDR2 is FQGTGA. The DNA of the CDR3 is TGTGCCAGCAGCTTAACCGGGACTAGTATTACAGATACGCAGTATTTT. Its protein is CASSLTGTSITDTQYF. Together with reference TRBV7-3 and TRBJ2-3, the CDR3 gives the full variable domain: GAGVSQTPSNKVTEKGKYVELRCDPISGHTALYWYRQSLGQGPEFLIYFQGTGAADDSGLPNDRFFAVRPEGSVSTLKIQRTERGDSAVYLCASSLTGTSITDTQYFGPGTRLTVL.

The J gene is TRBJ2-5, the V gene TRBV7-2; 14 bases align to TRBD2. The V segment lost 4 bases and the J segment 4 bases; nucleotides outside the gene matches: 14. The CDR3 has 19 amino acids. Germline CDR1 SGHTA, CDR2 FQGNSA. CDR3 nucleotides: TGTGCCAGCAGCTCTCCCCTGACTAGCGGGGGGGCCGTGGGAGAGACCCAGTACTTC. Residues: CASSSPLTSGGAVGETQYF.

This clonotype was recorded at least ten times. At one boundary the junction diverges from the germline segment, which might be a read error. The chain has TRBV14 and TRBJ1-2; no clear D. This CDR3 comprises 11 residues. Per germline, CDR1 SGHDN and CDR2 FVKESK. The CDR3, as DNA: TGTGCCAGCAGCCAATTTGCCGACACTTCCTTC. Amino acid sequence: CASSQFADTSF. Full variable domain (missing parts from reference TRBV14 and TRBJ1-2): EAGVTQFPSHSVIEKGQTVTLRCDPISGHDNLYWYRRVMGKEIKFLLHFVKESKQDESGMPNNRFLAERTGGTYSTLKVQPAELEDSGVYFCASSQFADTSFGSGTRLTVV.

This clonotype was counted at least ten times. The rearrangement joins TRBV7-3 to TRBJ2-1; D remains unclear. Germline CDR1 and CDR2: SGHTA and FQGTGA. V was cut by 2 bases and J by 3 bases, with 5 bases left in between. This CDR3 region has 13 residues. The CDR3 DNA follows: TGTGCCAGCAGCTTAGACAACTACAATGAGCAGTTCTTC. Encoded protein: CASSLDNYNEQFF.

This clonotype was counted many times. This rearrangement joins TRBV6-2 or TRBV6-3 to TRBJ1-1; D is unclear. The germline V gene has CDR1 MNHEY and CDR2 SVGEGT. V lost 6 bases to trimming and J lost 5 bases, with 7 bases between them. This CDR3 region has 11 residues. CDR3 sequence: CASRLSTEAFF. CDR3 nucleotides: TGTGCCAGCAGGCTCTCAACTGAAGCTTTCTTT.

This clonotype has a count of ten or more. This chain links TRBV20-1 with TRBJ2-2; 7 bases map to TRBD1. CDR3 length: 14 amino acids. Losses at the gene ends were 6 bases for V and 1 base for J; bases not matched to a gene: 5. Looked up from germline, CDR1 is DFQATT and CDR2 is SNEGSKA (reference sequence). Here the CDR3 DNA reads TGCAGTGCAAAGGGGACAGAGAACACCGGGGAGCTGTTTTTT. It specifies CSAKGTENTGELFF.

The genes are TRBV3-1 and TRBJ2-7, with TRBD2 as a possible D gene (6 bases). The germline V gene has CDR1 LGHDT and CDR2 YNNKEL (reference sequence). The CDR3 is 16 amino acids. Trimming cost V 2 bases and J 0 bases, with 14 bases left between them. CDR3 DNA: TGTGCCAGCAGCCAAATCGGCGGGACGGCCTCCTACGAGCAGTACTTC. Translation: CASSQIGGTASYEQYF.

This chain connects TRBV6-5 to TRBJ2-4; 10 positions agree with TRBD1. The germline CDR1 and CDR2 sequences are MNHEY and SVGAGI. This CDR3 region has 14 residues. V gave up 6 bases and J gave up 2 bases; unmatched junction bases: 1. For the CDR3, the DNA is TGTGCCAGCAGGGACAGGGGGTCCAAAAACATTCAGTACTTC. This codes for CASRDRGSKNIQYF.